These 31 T cell receptor beta chains were all obtained from the same sample, sequenced in a study of blood T cell repertoires in COVID-19 (dated by TCRdb to the early 2020s). The library relied on the immunoSEQ multiplex PCR assay. In TCRdb, the immuneACCESS table is reduced to in-frame sequences with V and J assigned. These tables do not hold every clone; where another copy was compared, an unresolved V gene accounts for under half, and the others remain unexplained. The sample table holds a few hundred thousand clones, of which around 89% were seen once. The ten most abundant clones make up 0.9% to 1.1% of the sample. The specimen sequenced was PBMCs or T cells enriched from blood (not recorded which). Every receptor here comes from a man aged 18 to 29 who had recovered from COVID-19.

The chain has TRBV7-2 and TRBJ2-2; no definite D call. Trimming left V 5 bases short and J 7 bases short, with 17 bases between. CDR3 length: 15 residues. The germline V gene encodes CDR1 SGHTA and CDR2 FQGNSA. In DNA, the CDR3 is TGTGCCAGCAGCATCCTGCTGGGCAATGGCGGGGAGCTGTTTTTT. Protein sequence: CASSILLGNGGELFF.

This clone has only one observation. The V and J genes are TRBV24-1 and TRBJ1-6; D ambiguous. Looked up from germline, CDR1 is KGHDR and CDR2 is SFDVKD. The CDR3 is 13 residues long. V was trimmed by 12 bases and J by 0 bases, leaving 8 bases between them. The CDR3 sequence: CACRSSYNSPLHF. CDR3 coding DNA: TGTGCCTGCCGGAGCTCCTATAATTCACCCCTCCACTTT.

The chain employs TRBV7-8 and TRBJ2-7; 7 bases are shared with TRBD1. CDR3 length equals 16 residues. The germline CDR1 and CDR2 sequences are SGHVS and FQNEAQ. The V segment lost 5 bases and the J segment 7 bases; nucleotides outside the gene matches: 17. The CDR3 is CASSQGTVTISGEQYF. CDR3 nucleotides: TGTGCCAGCAGCCAGGGGACAGTTACCATCTCTGGAGAGCAGTACTTC.

The chain has TRBV30 and TRBJ1-2, with TRBD1 as a possible D gene (5 bases). V was pared by 4 bases and J by 8 bases, with 26 bases between. Per the germline V gene, CDR1 is GTSNPN and CDR2 is SVGIG (reference sequence). The CDR3 length is 16 residues. CDR3 coding DNA: TGTGCCTGGATTTCGGGAGGGGTTATGCCTCTTAGAGGCTACACCTTC. Translated, it gives CAWISGGVMPLRGYTF.

The rearrangement joins TRBV2 to TRBJ2-1; TRBD1 matches 11 bases. CDR3 size: 15 residues. Germline V gene sequence: CDR1 SNHLY, CDR2 FYNNEI. The J segment lost 3 bases and the V segment lost 5 bases, leaving 3 bases of the junction unmatched. The chain's CDR3 is CASSIGTGGYNEQFF. As DNA, the CDR3 is TGTGCCAGCAGTATAGGGACAGGGGGCTACAATGAGCAGTTCTTC.

The V call is TRBV19, the J call TRBJ1-2, with TRBD1 matching over 9 bases. The CDR3 has 16 amino acids. The V and J ends lost 3 bases and 3 bases, in that order; junction bases with no gene match: 8. CDR1 and CDR2 from the germline V gene are LNHDA and SQIVND (reference sequence). For the CDR3, the DNA is TGTGCCAGTAGTATTGAGGGACAGGGAAAAGACTATGGCTACACCTTC. Residues: CASSIEGQGKDYGYTF.

The rearrangement links TRBV29-1 to TRBJ2-7; 8 bases agree with TRBD2. V lost 6 bases, J lost 3 bases, and 7 bases stayed unmatched. The CDR3 spans 13 residues. Germline CDR1 and CDR2: SQVTM and ANQGSEA. CDR3: CSVSGTRFYEQYF. For the CDR3, the DNA is TGCAGCGTCTCCGGGACTAGGTTCTACGAGCAGTACTTC.

The chain carries TRBV5-1 and TRBJ2-5, with TRBD1 as a possible D gene (5 bases). Germline CDR1 reads SGHRS; CDR2 reads YFSETQ. This CDR3 has 15 amino acids. V lost 0 bases and J lost 2, with 11 bases in between. The CDR3 here is CASSLVAGWQETQYF. In DNA form, the CDR3 reads TGCGCCAGCAGCTTGGTAGCAGGGTGGCAAGAGACCCAGTACTTC.

The CDR3 region is CASSRRTSDNNEQFF. CDR3 nucleotide sequence: TGTGCCAGCAGCCGCCGGACTAGCGACAACAATGAGCAGTTCTTC. This rearrangement joins TRBV4-2 to TRBJ2-1; 9 bases are a match to TRBD2. There are 15 residues in the CDR3. Unmatched junction bases numbered 6, after V lost 4 bases and J lost 5 bases. CDR1 and CDR2 (germline): LGHNA, YNFKEQ.

J is TRBJ1-1 and V is TRBV9; D remains unclear. Germline V CDR1 and CDR2: SGDLS, YYNGEE. Trimming pared 1 base from V and 0 bases from J, leaving 4 bases between. This CDR3 has 13 amino acids. In DNA form, the CDR3 reads TGTGCCAGCAGCGTAAGCATGAACACTGAAGCTTTCTTT. Its translation is CASSVSMNTEAFF.

J is TRBJ2-7 and V is TRBV5-1; 11 nucleotides align to TRBD1. The CDR3 runs to 15 residues. V was clipped by 3 bases and J by 3 bases; unmatched bases: 5. Germline V gene data show CDR1 as SGHRS and CDR2 as YFSETQ. The CDR3 bases are TGCGCCAGCAGCTCGGGACAGGGGGGTAACTACGAGCAGTACTTC. It codes for CASSSGQGGNYEQYF.

The rearrangement uses TRBV25-1 and TRBJ2-5; 11 nucleotides line up with TRBD1. This CDR3 comprises 13 residues. V lost 8 bases to trimming and J lost 5 bases; unmatched junction nucleotides: 4. CDR1 is MGHDK, CDR2 SYGVNS, per germline. The DNA for the CDR3 is TGTGCCAGCGGACAGGGGGCCAGGGAGACCCAGTACTTC. This translates into CASGQGARETQYF.

Written as DNA, the CDR3 is TGTGCTAGTGGTTTGGGACGGACAGATCAACAAGAGACCCAGTACTTC. It translates to CASGLGRTDQQETQYF. The gene calls are TRBV12-5 and TRBJ2-5, with D perhaps matching TRBD1 (6 bases). The V gene's germline CDR1 is LGHNT and CDR2 FRNRAP. CDR3 size: 16 residues. The germline V and J ends were trimmed by 1 base and 2 bases, with 14 bases remaining between them.

As for this clone: At one end the junction does not follow the germline gene, possibly because of a read error. This sequence joins TRBV6-1 and TRBJ1-1, with D unclear. CDR1 MNHNS and CDR2 SASEGT come from the germline V gene. The CDR3 totals 11 residues. As DNA, the CDR3 is TGTGCCAGCAGAGAAGACGGTGAAGCTTTCTTT. This codes for CASREDGEAFF.

The V and J genes are TRBV5-8 and TRBJ2-5; 8 bases agree with TRBD2. CDR3 size: 15 residues. The V gene's germline CDR1 is SGHTS and CDR2 YDEGEE. J was trimmed by 2 bases and V by 0 bases; bases with no gene match: 3. In DNA form, the CDR3 reads TGTGCCAGCAGCTTGGGGGCTAGCGGGCAAGAGACCCAGTACTTC. Encoded protein: CASSLGASGQETQYF.

The V and J genes are TRBV28 and TRBJ2-3; possible D gene TRBD1, 5 bases. V lost 8 bases and J 0 bases, leaving 12 bases between the germline ends. This CDR3 spans 14 amino acids. Germline-derived CDR1 and CDR2 are MDHEN and SYDVKM. CDR3 region: CASRQGSSTDTQYF. The CDR3 bases are TGTGCCAGCCGTCAGGGTTCTAGCACAGATACGCAGTATTTT.

The chain combines TRBV4-3 with TRBJ2-4, with D possibly being TRBD1 (7 bases). The ends were cut back, 4 bases at V and 2 bases at J, with 18 bases in the middle. The CDR3 spans 17 residues. CDR1 LGHNA and CDR2 YSLEER come from the germline V gene. The CDR3 region has the DNA TGCGCCAGCAGCCCCACCAGGGGGGAGTGGACCAAAAACATTCAGTACTTC. This encodes CASSPTRGEWTKNIQYF.

The chain employs TRBV9 and TRBJ2-6, with D possibly being TRBD1 (7 bases). Trimming took off 4 bases at V and 2 bases at J, with 34 bases between the two ends. This CDR3 spans 23 amino acids. Germline V gives CDR1 SGDLS, CDR2 YYNGEE. For the CDR3, the DNA is TGTGCCAGCAGCCCACGCGAACGAGGGTTCGACAGGGCTAGGAGGGCTGGGGCCAACGTCCTGACTTTC. Translated: CASSPRERGFDRARRAGANVLTF.

The chain uses TRBV4-1 and TRBJ2-3; TRBD1 matches at 10 bases. Germline values: CDR1 MGHRA, CDR2 YSYEKL. The CDR3 is 17 amino acids. V gave up 0 bases and J gave up 6 bases; unmatched junction bases: 9. CDR3 sequence reads: CASSQDRGDRGRDTQYF. The CDR3 coding sequence is TGCGCCAGCAGCCAAGATCGGGGGGACAGGGGCAGGGATACGCAGTATTTT.

V is TRBV4-2 and J is TRBJ2-1; 12 bases are shared with TRBD2. Trimming removed 4 bases from V and 7 bases from J; junction bases left unmatched: 8. The CDR3 is made up of 16 amino acids. In germline, CDR1 is LGHNA, CDR2 YNFKEQ. The CDR3 region is CASSPRLAGERNEQFF. In DNA form, the CDR3 reads TGTGCCAGCAGCCCCCGACTAGCGGGAGAACGGAATGAGCAGTTCTTC.

The genes are TRBV27 and TRBJ2-7; TRBD1 agrees at 11 bases. CDR1 MNHEY and CDR2 SMNVEV come from the germline V gene (reference sequence). The V and J ends lost 6 bases and 2 bases, in that order; junction bases with no gene match: 9. The CDR3 totals 16 residues. CDR3 region: CASRLRSGQGAYEQYF. CDR3 sequence (DNA): TGTGCCAGCAGATTAAGGTCGGGACAGGGGGCCTACGAGCAGTACTTC.

This chain joins TRBV9 and TRBJ1-5; the match to TRBD1 covers 9 bases. V lost 5 bases, J lost 5 bases, and 8 bases stayed unmatched. There are 15 residues in the CDR3. Germline V gives CDR1 SGDLS, CDR2 YYNGEE. CDR3 protein: CASSPGTGTHQPQHF. The DNA for the CDR3 is TGTGCCAGCAGTCCCGGGACAGGGACCCATCAGCCCCAGCATTTT.

V is TRBV2 and J is TRBJ1-1; perhaps TRBD1 as D (5 bases). Trimming shortened V by 3 bases and J by 0 bases, and 11 bases separated the two germline ends. The CDR3 has 15 residues. From germline, CDR1 is SNHLY and CDR2 FYNNEI. CDR3 DNA sequence: TGTGCCAGCAGTGACCAGGGTCTCATGAACACTGAAGCTTTCTTT. Translating gives CASSDQGLMNTEAFF.

This chain links TRBV2 with TRBJ2-7; 7 bases align to TRBD1. Losses at the gene ends were 4 bases for V and 4 bases for J; bases not matched to a gene: 10. The CDR3 is 15 residues long. Per the germline V gene, CDR1 is SNHLY and CDR2 is FYNNEI. The CDR3, as DNA: TGTGCCAGCAGTGCCGAGACAGGGACAGTATACGAGCAGTACTTC. Its protein product is CASSAETGTVYEQYF.

This clone was seen once. V usage is TRBV5-1 and J usage is TRBJ1-2; tentative D call: TRBD1 (5 bases). Germline V gene sequence: CDR1 SGHRS, CDR2 YFSETQ. Trimming took off 9 bases at V and 5 bases at J, with 11 bases between the two ends. The CDR3 sequence is 11 residues long. In nucleotides, the CDR3 is TGCGCCACCACTTCAGGGTATGGCTACACCTTC. It translates to CATTSGYGYTF.

The chain couples TRBV9 to TRBJ2-1; 9 bases map to TRBD2. The J segment lost 6 bases and the V segment lost 0 bases, leaving 10 bases of the junction unmatched. Germline V gene sequence: CDR1 SGDLS, CDR2 YYNGEE. This CDR3 is built from 17 residues. CDR3 in amino acids: CASSVESRTSVVNEQFF. CDR3 bases: TGTGCCAGCAGCGTAGAATCCCGGACTAGCGTTGTCAATGAGCAGTTCTTC.

The sample holds one count of this clone. This chain uses TRBV28 with TRBJ2-3; TRBD2 is a possible D gene (6 bases). CDR1 and CDR2 from the germline V gene are MDHEN and SYDVKM. V lost 5 bases, J lost 0 bases, and 9 bases lay in between. The CDR3 runs 14 residues. CDR3 bases: TGTGCCAGCAGTGTTGGGACTAGCACAGATACGCAGTATTTT. The encoded protein is CASSVGTSTDTQYF. Using reference TRBV28 and TRBJ2-3 for the parts outside the CDR3, the full variable domain is DVKVTQSSRYLVKRTGEKVFLECVQDMDHENMFWYRQDPGLGLRLIYFSYDVKMKEKGDIPEGYSVSREKKERFSLILESASTNQTSMYLCASSVGTSTDTQYFGPGTRLTVL.

The rearrangement uses TRBV30 and TRBJ1-5; 8 bases agree with TRBD1. The CDR3 is made up of 14 amino acids. V lost 3 bases to trimming and J lost 6 bases; unmatched junction nucleotides: 7. Germline V gives CDR1 GTSNPN, CDR2 SVGIG (reference sequence). CDR3 residues: CAWSARGLGQPQHF. The DNA of the CDR3 is TGTGCCTGGAGCGCCAGGGGGCTCGGTCAGCCCCAGCATTTT.

The rearrangement joins TRBV28 to TRBJ1-1; 9 bases are shared with TRBD1. The CDR3 has 15 residues. The germline V gene encodes CDR1 MDHEN and CDR2 SYDVKM. Trimming removed 5 bases from V and 4 bases from J; junction bases left unmatched: 8. This CDR3 reads CASSPTGGGGTEAFF. In DNA, the CDR3 is TGTGCCAGCAGTCCCACAGGGGGCGGGGGCACTGAAGCTTTCTTT.

CDR3 sequence reads: CASSLGGNEQFF. The CDR3 bases are TGCGCCAGCAGCTTGGGCGGCAATGAGCAGTTCTTC. The V call is TRBV5-1, the J call TRBJ2-1; no reliable D call. With 0 bases removed from V and 6 bases from J, the gap between germline ends came to 4 bases. Looked up from germline, CDR1 is SGHRS and CDR2 is YFSETQ. The CDR3 is 12 amino acids.

The rearrangement uses TRBV4-1 and TRBJ1-2, with D perhaps TRBD1 (6 bases). V lost 0 bases and J 4 bases, leaving 12 bases between the germline ends. The CDR3 runs 15 residues. Germline CDR1 reads MGHRA; CDR2 reads YSYEKL. The CDR3 bases are TGCGCCAGCAGCCAAGATCCGGGGGGCGGCTATGGCTACACCTTC. This encodes CASSQDPGGGYGYTF.